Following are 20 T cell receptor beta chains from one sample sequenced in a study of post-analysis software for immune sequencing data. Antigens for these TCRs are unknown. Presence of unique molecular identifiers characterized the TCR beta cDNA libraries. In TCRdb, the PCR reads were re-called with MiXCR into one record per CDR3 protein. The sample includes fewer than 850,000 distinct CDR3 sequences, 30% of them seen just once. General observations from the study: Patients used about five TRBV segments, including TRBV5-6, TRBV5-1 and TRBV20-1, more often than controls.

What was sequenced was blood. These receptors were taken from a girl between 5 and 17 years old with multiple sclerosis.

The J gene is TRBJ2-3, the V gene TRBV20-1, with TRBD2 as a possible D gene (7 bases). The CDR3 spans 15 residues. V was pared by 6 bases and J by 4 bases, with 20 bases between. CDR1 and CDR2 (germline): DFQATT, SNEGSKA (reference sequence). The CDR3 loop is CSAAAPGGPPDTQYF. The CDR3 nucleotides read TGCAGTGCCGCTGCCCCGGGGGGCCCCCCAGATACGCAGTATTTT.

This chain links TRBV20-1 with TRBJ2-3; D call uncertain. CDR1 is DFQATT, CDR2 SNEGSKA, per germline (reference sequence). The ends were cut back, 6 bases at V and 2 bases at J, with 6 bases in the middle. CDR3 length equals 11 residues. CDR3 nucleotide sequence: TGCAGTGCCACAATCACAGATACGCAGTATTTT. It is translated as CSATITDTQYF.

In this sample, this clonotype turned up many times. CDR3 coding DNA: TGCAGTGCCAACCCTGCTAGCGGGGAATCCTACGAGCAGTACTTC. It codes for CSANPASGESYEQYF. This chain joins TRBV20-1 and TRBJ2-7; 9 bases are shared with TRBD2. CDR3 size: 15 residues. The germline V gene has CDR1 DFQATT and CDR2 SNEGSKA (reference sequence). J was trimmed by 1 base and V by 6 bases; bases with no gene match: 10.

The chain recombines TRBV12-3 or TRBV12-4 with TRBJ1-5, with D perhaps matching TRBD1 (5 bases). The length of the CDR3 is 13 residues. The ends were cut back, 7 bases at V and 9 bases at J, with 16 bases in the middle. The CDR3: CASKPPGPLPQHF. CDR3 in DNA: TGTGCCAGCAAACCCCCGGGGCCATTGCCCCAGCATTTT.

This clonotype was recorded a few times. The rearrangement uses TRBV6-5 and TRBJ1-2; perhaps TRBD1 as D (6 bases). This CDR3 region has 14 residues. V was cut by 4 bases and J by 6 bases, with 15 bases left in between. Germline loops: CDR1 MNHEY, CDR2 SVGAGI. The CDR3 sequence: CASSSTGPGDGYTF. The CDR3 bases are TGTGCCAGCAGTTCCACAGGGCCGGGAGATGGCTACACCTTC.

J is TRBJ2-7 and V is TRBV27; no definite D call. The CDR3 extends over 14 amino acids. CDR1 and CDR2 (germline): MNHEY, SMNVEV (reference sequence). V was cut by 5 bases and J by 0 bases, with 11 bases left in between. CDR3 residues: CASSPSGLSYEQYF. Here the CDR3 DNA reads TGTGCCAGCAGTCCATCGGGCCTCTCCTACGAGCAGTACTTC.

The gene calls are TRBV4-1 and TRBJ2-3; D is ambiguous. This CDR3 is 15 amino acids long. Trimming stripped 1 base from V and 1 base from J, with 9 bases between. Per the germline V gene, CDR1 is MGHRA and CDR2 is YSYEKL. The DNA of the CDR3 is TGCGCCAGCAGCCAAGCTTATGGGGGCACAGATACGCAGTATTTT. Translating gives CASSQAYGGTDTQYF.

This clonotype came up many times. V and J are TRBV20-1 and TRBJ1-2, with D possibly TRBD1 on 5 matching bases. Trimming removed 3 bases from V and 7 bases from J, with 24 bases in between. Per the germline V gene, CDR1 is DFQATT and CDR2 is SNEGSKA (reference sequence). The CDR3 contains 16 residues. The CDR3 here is CSAREGTSGTSGGYTF. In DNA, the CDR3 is TGCAGTGCTAGGGAGGGAACATCCGGGACCTCCGGTGGCTACACCTTC.

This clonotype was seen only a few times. The CDR3 coding sequence is TGTGCCAGCAGCTTAGAAGGGACGAGTCATGGCTACACCTTC. It codes for CASSLEGTSHGYTF. The chain carries TRBV7-2 and TRBJ1-2, with a possible D match to TRBD1 (5 bases). CDR3 length equals 14 residues. CDR1 and CDR2 from the germline V gene are SGHTA and FQGNSA. Trimming left V 1 base short and J 6 bases short, with 12 bases between.

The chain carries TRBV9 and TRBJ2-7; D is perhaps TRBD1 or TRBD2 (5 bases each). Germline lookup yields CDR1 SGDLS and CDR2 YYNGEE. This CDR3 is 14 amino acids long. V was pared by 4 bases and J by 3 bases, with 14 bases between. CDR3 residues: CASSPGTVNYEQYF. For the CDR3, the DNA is TGTGCCAGCAGCCCCGGGACGGTGAACTACGAGCAGTACTTC.

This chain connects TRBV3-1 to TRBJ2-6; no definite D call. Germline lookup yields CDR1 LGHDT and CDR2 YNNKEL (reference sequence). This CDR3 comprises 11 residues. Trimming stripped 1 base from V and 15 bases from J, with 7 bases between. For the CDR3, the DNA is TGTGCCAGCAGCCAAGGGTGGGACCTGACTTTC. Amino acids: CASSQGWDLTF.

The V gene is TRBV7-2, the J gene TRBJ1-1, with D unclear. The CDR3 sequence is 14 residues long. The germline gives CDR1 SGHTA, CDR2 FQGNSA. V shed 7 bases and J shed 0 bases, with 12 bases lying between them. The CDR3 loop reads CASTEGWVNTEAFF. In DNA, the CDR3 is TGTGCCAGCACCGAAGGATGGGTGAACACTGAAGCTTTCTTT.

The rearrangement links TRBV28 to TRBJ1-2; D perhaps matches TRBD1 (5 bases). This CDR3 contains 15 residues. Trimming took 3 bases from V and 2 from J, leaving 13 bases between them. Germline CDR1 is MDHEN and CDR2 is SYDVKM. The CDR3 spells CASSFPLAGNYGYTF. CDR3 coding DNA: TGTGCCAGCAGTTTTCCGCTGGCAGGGAACTATGGCTACACCTTC.

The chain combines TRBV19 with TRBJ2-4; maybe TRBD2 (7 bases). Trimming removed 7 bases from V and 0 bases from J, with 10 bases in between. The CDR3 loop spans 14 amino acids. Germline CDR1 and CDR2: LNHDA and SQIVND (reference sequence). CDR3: CASTGGLAKNIQYF. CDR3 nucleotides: TGTGCCAGTACCGGGGGGCTAGCCAAAAACATTCAGTACTTC.

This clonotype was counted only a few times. This CDR3 is CASSPIWTDSTNEKLFF. The CDR3 DNA reads TGCGCCAGCAGCCCTATTTGGACAGATTCAACTAATGAAAAACTGTTTTTT. The rearrangement uses TRBV4-1 and TRBJ1-4, with a weak D call TRBD1 (6 bases). The germline V gene has CDR1 MGHRA and CDR2 YSYEKL. The length of the CDR3 is 17 residues. V was cut by 4 bases and J by 0 bases, with 15 bases left in between.

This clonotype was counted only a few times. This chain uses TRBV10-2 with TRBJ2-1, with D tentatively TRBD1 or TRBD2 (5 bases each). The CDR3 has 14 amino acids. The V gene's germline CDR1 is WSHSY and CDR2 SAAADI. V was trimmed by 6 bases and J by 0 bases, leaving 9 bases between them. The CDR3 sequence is CASRRGDSYNEQFF. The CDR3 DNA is TGCGCCAGCAGAAGAGGGGACTCCTACAATGAGCAGTTCTTC.

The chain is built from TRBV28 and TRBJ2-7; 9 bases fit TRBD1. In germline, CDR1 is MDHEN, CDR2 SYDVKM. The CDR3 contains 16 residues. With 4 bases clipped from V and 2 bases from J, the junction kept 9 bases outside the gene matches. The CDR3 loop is CASSSYPGQGPYEQYF. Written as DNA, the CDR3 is TGTGCCAGCAGTTCGTATCCGGGACAGGGCCCCTACGAGCAGTACTTC. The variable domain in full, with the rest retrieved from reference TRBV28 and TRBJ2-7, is DVKVTQSSRYLVKRTGEKVFLECVQDMDHENMFWYRQDPGLGLRLIYFSYDVKMKEKGDIPEGYSVSREKKERFSLILESASTNQTSMYLCASSSYPGQGPYEQYFGPGTRLTVT.

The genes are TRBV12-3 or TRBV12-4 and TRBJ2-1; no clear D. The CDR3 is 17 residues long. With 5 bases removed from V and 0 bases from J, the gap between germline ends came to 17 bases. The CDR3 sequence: CASSTSFEQSSYNEQFF. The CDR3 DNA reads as TGTGCCAGCAGTACAAGTTTCGAACAGAGCTCCTACAATGAGCAGTTCTTC.

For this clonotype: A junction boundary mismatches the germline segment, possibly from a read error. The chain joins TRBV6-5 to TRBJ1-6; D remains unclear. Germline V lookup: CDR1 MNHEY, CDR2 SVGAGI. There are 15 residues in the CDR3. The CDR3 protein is CVSSSRSSYNSPLHF. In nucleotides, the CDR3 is TGTGTCAGCAGTTCCCGGAGCTCCTATAATTCACCCCTCCACTTT.

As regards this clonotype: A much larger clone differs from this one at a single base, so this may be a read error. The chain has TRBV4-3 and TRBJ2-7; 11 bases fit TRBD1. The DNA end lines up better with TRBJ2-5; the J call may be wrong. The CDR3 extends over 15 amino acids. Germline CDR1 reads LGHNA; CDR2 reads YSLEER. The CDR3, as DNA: TGCGTCAGCAGCCAGGGACAGGGGGTAGGTGGGACCCAGTACTTC. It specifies CVSSQGQGVGGTQYF.